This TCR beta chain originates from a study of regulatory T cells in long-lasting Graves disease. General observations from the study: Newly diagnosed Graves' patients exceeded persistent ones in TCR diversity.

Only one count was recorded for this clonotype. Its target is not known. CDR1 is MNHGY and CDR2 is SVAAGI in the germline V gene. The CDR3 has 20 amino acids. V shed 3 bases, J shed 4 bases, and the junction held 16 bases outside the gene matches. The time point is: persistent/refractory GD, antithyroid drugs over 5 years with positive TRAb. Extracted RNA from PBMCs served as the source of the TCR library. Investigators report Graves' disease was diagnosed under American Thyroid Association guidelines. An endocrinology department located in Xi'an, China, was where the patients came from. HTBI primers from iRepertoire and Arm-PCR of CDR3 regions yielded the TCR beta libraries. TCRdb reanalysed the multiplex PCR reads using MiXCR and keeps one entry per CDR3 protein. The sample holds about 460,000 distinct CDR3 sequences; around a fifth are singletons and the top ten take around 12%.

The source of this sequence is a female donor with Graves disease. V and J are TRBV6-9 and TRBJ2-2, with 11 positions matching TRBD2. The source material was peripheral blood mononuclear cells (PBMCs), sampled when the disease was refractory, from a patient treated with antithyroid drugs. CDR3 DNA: TGTGCCAGCAGTTACTCCGACGGGGCTAGCGGGAGGCGCGTCACCGGGGAGCTGTTTTTT. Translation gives CASSYSDGASGRRVTGELFF.